Below are 7 T cell receptor beta chains sequenced from a single sample in a study of T cells after yellow fever vaccination. TCRdb re-derived calls from the 5' RACE reads in MiXCR, one entry per CDR3 protein. This sample has a few hundred thousand distinct CDR3 sequences; approximately 8% occur once, and the top ten carry 17%. The sequencing here drew on PBMCs, taken approximately 47 days after the first yellow fever vaccination. These receptors all come from a man younger than 35 who received the YFV17D yellow fever vaccine.

This clonotype was observed a handful of times. This chain uses TRBV7-2 with TRBJ1-2; D gene unclear. The CDR3 sequence is 13 residues long. V was clipped by 4 bases and J by 10 bases, with 16 bases between them. Germline V gene data show CDR1 as SGHTA and CDR2 as FQGNSA. The CDR3 bases are TGTGCCAGCAGCTCCTATGACGCTCCTTTCTACACCTTC. As protein: CASSSYDAPFYTF.

This clonotype was seen more than once but under ten times. The chain uses TRBV4-2 and TRBJ2-3; 13 bases align to TRBD2. With V trimmed by 4 bases and J by 5 bases, 9 bases remained unmatched. The CDR3 length is 17 residues. Per germline, CDR1 LGHNA and CDR2 YNFKEQ. This CDR3 reads CASSRNQLAGGGDTQYF. The CDR3 nucleotides are TGTGCCAGCAGCCGAAACCAACTAGCGGGGGGGGGAGATACGCAGTATTTT.

This clonotype was seen a handful of times. The chain recombines TRBV10-3 with TRBJ1-1, with a possible D match to TRBD1 (5 bases). Trimming pared 6 bases from V and 1 base from J, leaving 9 bases between. The CDR3 extends over 13 amino acids. Germline V gene sequence: CDR1 ENHRY, CDR2 SYGVKD. CDR3 residues: CAISGHQNTEAFF. The CDR3 DNA reads TGTGCCATCAGCGGACATCAGAACACTGAAGCTTTCTTT.

This clonotype was seen more than once but under ten times. The chain joins TRBV7-2 to TRBJ2-5, with 16 bases lining up with TRBD2. V lost 4 bases to trimming and J lost 1 base; unmatched junction nucleotides: 3. The CDR3 has 17 residues. Germline V gene sequence: CDR1 SGHTA, CDR2 FQGNSA. The CDR3 sequence is CASSSGTSGGAQETQYF. CDR3 nucleotides: TGTGCCAGCAGCTCCGGGACTAGCGGGGGGGCCCAAGAGACCCAGTACTTC.

This clonotype has a handful of counts. This chain connects TRBV18 to TRBJ2-3; 8 nucleotides agree with TRBD1. The V segment lost 2 bases and the J segment 4 bases; nucleotides outside the gene matches: 11. The CDR3 is made up of 17 amino acids. Germline V gene data show CDR1 as KGHSH and CDR2 as LQKENI. The CDR3 loop reads CASSPEGQVVWADTQYF. The CDR3 DNA follows: TGTGCCAGCTCACCAGAGGGACAGGTGGTTTGGGCAGATACGCAGTATTTT.

This clonotype was detected only a few times. This sequence joins TRBV10-3 and TRBJ2-5; no clear D gene. The CDR3 spans 13 residues. V gave up 4 bases and J gave up 5 bases, with 11 bases separating them. Germline V lookup: CDR1 ENHRY, CDR2 SYGVKD. The CDR3 loop reads CAISGKRAETQYF. Here the CDR3 DNA reads TGTGCCATCAGTGGTAAAAGGGCGGAGACCCAGTACTTC.

The chain joins TRBV28 to TRBJ2-3, with TRBD2 identical over 7 bases. The germline CDR1 and CDR2 sequences are MDHEN and SYDVKM. V lost 2 bases, J lost 0 bases, and 8 bases stayed unmatched. The CDR3 has 17 residues. The CDR3 loop is CASSLGGGRSSTDTQYF. The CDR3 region has the DNA TGTGCCAGCAGTTTAGGGGGGGGTCGCTCTAGCACAGATACGCAGTATTTT.